The sample holds one count of the clone carrying this TCR beta chain. Its antigen is not identified. Assay used: immunoSEQ multiplex PCR; TCRdb lists only in-frame clones, some missing. Among some 57,000 clones, about nine tenths were seen once, and the ten largest hold roughly 15%. Related graft donors supplied nonmyeloablative bone marrow transplants, and mixed chimerism was transient. Thawed PBMCs were FACS-sorted into unstimulated CD4+CD25+CD127- regulatory T cells, CD4+CD25- non-regulatory cells, CD4 and CD8 cells. This record comes from a study of Tregs in tolerant kidney transplant recipients. Study-level results: Changing PCR primers prevented nucleotide comparison between some patients' samples. This study did not directly address biological reproducibility. Few patients were studied, so findings need validation in larger groups.

J gave up 3 bases and V 2 bases, and 4 bases lay outside the gene matches. Germline assignment: CDR1 LNHDA and CDR2 SQIVND (reference sequence). This CDR3 contains 15 residues. The receptor's source is a human patient who received a combined kidney and bone marrow transplant. The graft donor may have contributed some T cells. Sequencing used CD8+ T cells from blood (PBMCs), obtained 24 months after the transplant. This sequence joins TRBV19 and TRBJ2-7; 10 nucleotides line up with TRBD2. For the CDR3, the DNA is TGTGCCAGTAGTATACCTAGCGGGAGTTACTACGAGCAGTACTTC. Protein product: CASSIPSGSYYEQYF.